Given below is one T cell receptor beta chain in context. The data originate from a study of blood T cell repertoires in COVID-19. Study details: The cDNA or gDNA used as material had been derived from T cells, B-cell-depleted T cells, or PBMCs.

With V trimmed by 6 bases and J by 6 bases, 16 bases remained unmatched. The CDR3 runs 17 residues. In the original workflow: From reference gene primer amplification, estimates of nucleated cell counts were derived. Produced via immunoSEQ multiplex PCR; TCRdb's table is partial and in-frame only. V, J and clone size derive from that table, while D and trimming were established from the DNA sequence. The sample lists around 52,000 clones, approximately 89% seen once, with around a quarter in the top ten. The chain links TRBV23-1 to TRBJ2-2; TRBD1 matches at 7 bases. TRBV23-1 is noted as an ORF with a role that remains uncertain. Material: peripheral blood. The sequence was obtained from a woman of 80 years or more with acute or convalescent COVID-19. This CDR3 is CASSPPYRGNRAGELFF. The CDR3 bases are TGCGCCAGCAGCCCCCCCTACAGGGGCAACAGGGCCGGGGAGCTGTTTTTT.